This is a list of T cell receptor beta chains from one sample in a study of cytomegalovirus exposure and HLA in healthy donors. Generated by immunoSEQ multiplex PCR, the TCRdb table keeps only in-frame clones and is missing some. The sample holds about 200,000 clones, roughly 13% seen once. Source material: PBMCs. The source is a man aged 45-65 years in good health and CMV-seropositive. Both conserved end residues are part of each CDR3. A D gene is named only where the DNA matches it firmly. The size entry is marked missing in some rows and otherwise reads once, few, many or a size class.

d_call	v_call	j_call	clone_size	cdr3_nt	cdr3_aa
TRBD1	TRBV5-4	TRBJ1-6	few	TGTGCCAGCAGCCCGGGACAGAAGGGTAGATCAGATTCACCCCTCCACTTT	CASSPGQKGRSDSPLHF
TRBD1	TRBV5-6	TRBJ2-5	.	TGTGCCAGCAGCCGGACAGGGCTCGAAGAGACCCAGTACTTC	CASSRTGLEETQYF
TRBD1	TRBV27	TRBJ1-2	.	TGTGCCAGCAGTCACGGACAGGGGAGAAATGGCTACCCCTTC	CASSHGQGRNGYPF
.	TRBV5-1	TRBJ1-1	few	TGCGCCAGCAGCTTAATGGTAACTTTGAACACTGAAGCTTTCTTT	CASSLMVTLNTEAFF
.	TRBV2	TRBJ2-7	.	TGTGCCAGCAGTTTCAGCTACGAGCAGTACTTC	CASSFSYEQYF
TRBD2	TRBV9	TRBJ2-2	few	TGTGCCAGCAGCGAAAGACTAGCGGGCCAGAACACCGGGGAGCTGTTTTTT	CASSERLAGQNTGELFF
TRBD1	TRBV4-1	TRBJ1-4	few	TGCGCCAGCAGCCAAGAAGGGACAGGGGGTTGGGAAAAACTGTTTTTT	CASSQEGTGGWEKLFF
.	TRBV6-1	TRBJ1-6	few	TGTGCCAGCAGTGGGACAGCCTATAATTCACCCCTCCACTTT	CASSGTAYNSPLHF
.	TRBV6-1	TRBJ1-5	.	TGTGCCAGCAGTGAACAGGGTTACAATCAGCCCCAGCATTTT	CASSEQGYNQPQHF
.	TRBV12-5	TRBJ2-7	.	TGTGCTAGTGGTTTGGTAAACGGTTACGAGCAGTACTTC	CASGLVNGYEQYF
TRBD1	TRBV6-1	TRBJ2-3	.	TGTGCCAGCAGAGGGGACAGGGTCGCAGATACGCAGTATTTT	CASRGDRVADTQYF
.	TRBV25-1	TRBJ1-1	.	TGTGCCAGCAGTGAATTTGGCGGTAAGAGGACTGAAGCTTTCTTT	CASSEFGGKRTEAFF
TRBD2	TRBV9	TRBJ2-3	.	TGTGCCAGCAGCGCTAGCGGGGGGGCCGCAGATACGCAGTATTTT	CASSASGGAADTQYF
.	TRBV30	TRBJ1-5	few	TGTGCCTGGAGCCTACCGGGAATTGGCAATCAGCCCCAGCATTTT	CAWSLPGIGNQPQHF
TRBD1	TRBV9	TRBJ1-4	.	TGTGCCAGCAGCGCCGACAGGGCGAATGAAAAACTGTTTTTT	CASSADRANEKLFF
.	TRBV6-1	TRBJ1-1	few	TGTGCCAGCGGGGGCCGAGATAACACTGAAGCTTTCTTT	CASGGRDNTEAFF
.	TRBV5-3	TRBJ2-3	.	TGTGCCAGAAGGCCCTCTTTTGGGGCGGCGACAGATACGCAGTATTTT	CARRPSFGAATDTQYF
.	TRBV7-9	TRBJ1-4	few	TGTGCCAGCAGCCCGCCCGGTTTCAATGAAAAACTGTTTTTT	CASSPPGFNEKLFF
.	TRBV14	TRBJ1-1	.	TGTGCCAGCAGCCGAAGCCGGACAGTTTCCACTGAAGCTTTCTTT	CASSRSRTVSTEAFF
.	TRBV11-2	TRBJ2-3	few	TGTGCCAGCAGCACTAATCCGGCTAGTCAGTATTTT	CASSTNPASQYF
TRBD1	TRBV5-1	TRBJ1-2	.	TGCGCCAGCGGCCCAGGGGGCGACGGCTATGGCTACACCTTC	CASGPGGDGYGYTF
.	TRBV5-1	TRBJ1-1	.	TGCGCCAGCAGCTTGGACACAGGAGACACTGAAGCTTTCTTT	CASSLDTGDTEAFF
.	TRBV29-1	TRBJ2-3	.	TGCAGCGTTGTGGTGCAGGGAGGCGGCACAGATACGCAGTATTTT	CSVVVQGGGTDTQYF
.	TRBV18	TRBJ1-2	.	TGTGCCAGCTCACCATTAGCGGAAGACTATGGCTACACCTTC	CASSPLAEDYGYTF
.	TRBV19	TRBJ2-2	few	TGTGCCAGTAGTGTCTACAGGTTCACCGGGGAGCTGTTTTTT	CASSVYRFTGELFF
.	TRBV7-3	TRBJ1-6	.	TGTGCCAGCAGCTTATCCCCCGGGAGGGCACCCCTCCACTTT	CASSLSPGRAPLHF
.	TRBV11-3	TRBJ1-1	few	TGTGCCAGCAGCTCCCGTGGGCAGGTATTGAACACTGAAGCTTTCTTT	CASSSRGQVLNTEAFF
TRBD1	TRBV7-8	TRBJ1-2	few	TGTGCCAGCAGCTTATACAGGGGTGGGGCCTTGAGCGGCTACACCTTC	CASSLYRGGALSGYTF
.	TRBV6-1	TRBJ2-5	.	TGTGCCAGCAGCCTCCTAGCGGAGACCCAGTACTTC	CASSLLAETQYF
.	TRBV9	TRBJ1-2	few	TGTGCCAGCAGCGAGGGGACTGCAAGCTACACCTTC	CASSEGTASYTF
TRBD2	TRBV19	TRBJ2-1	few	TGTGCCAGTAGTTCAGGACTAGCGGGGACCTACAATGAGCAGTTCTTC	CASSSGLAGTYNEQFF
.	TRBV10-2	TRBJ1-6	.	TGCGCCACTTCTTCGATAACGGGGGGCTCCTATAATTCACCCCTCCACTTT	CATSSITGGSYNSPLHF
.	TRBV7-6	TRBJ2-5	few	TGTGCCAGCAGCTTAGCAACTAGCCGAACGCGCGAGACCCAGTACTTC	CASSLATSRTRETQYF
TRBD2	TRBV13	TRBJ2-1	few	TGTGCCAGCAGCTTCGGGCGGGGGGGCGTGTACAATGAGCAGTTCTTC	CASSFGRGGVYNEQFF
.	TRBV6-1	TRBJ1-2	.	TGTGCCAGCAGCCTACCGTATGGCTACACCTTC	CASSLPYGYTF
TRBD1	TRBV9	TRBJ1-1	few	TGTGCCAGCAGCGTGGGACAGGGCTTTAACACTGAAGCTTTCTTT	CASSVGQGFNTEAFF
.	TRBV6-6	TRBJ1-6	few	TGTGCCAGCAGTTCCGCCGATAGGGGTTCACCCCTCCACTTT	CASSSADRGSPLHF
.	TRBV19	TRBJ2-5	few	TGTGCCAGTCGCCTTACAGATCAAGAGACCCAGTACTTC	CASRLTDQETQYF
.	TRBV7-2	TRBJ1-5	.	TGTGCCAGCAGCTTAGATCGCGTACAGCCCCAGCATTTT	CASSLDRVQPQHF
.	TRBV4-2	TRBJ2-1	.	TGTGCCAGCAGCCAAGATTACGAAGCGCCACCTCCCTACAATGAGCAGTTCTTC	CASSQDYEAPPPYNEQFF
TRBD2	TRBV5-6	TRBJ2-1	few	TGTGCCAGCAGCTTGGGGGGGACTAGCGTCTACAATGAGCAGTTCTTC	CASSLGGTSVYNEQFF
.	TRBV29-1	TRBJ2-3	.	TGCAGCGTTCCAGGGGTGGATACGCAGTATTTT	CSVPGVDTQYF
.	TRBV6-6	TRBJ1-1	few	TGTGCCAGCAACCTACCCCAGGCGAACACTGAAGCTTTCTTT	CASNLPQANTEAFF
TRBD2	TRBV11-2	TRBJ2-5	few	TGTGCCAGCAGCTCCGTGACTAGCAACTACGAGACCCAGTACTTC	CASSSVTSNYETQYF
TRBD2	TRBV7-2	TRBJ2-1	few	TGTGCCAGCAGCCGAACTAGCGGGGGGGCCAGGGATTTTTTCTATGAGCAGTTCTTC	CASSRTSGGARDFFYEQFF
TRBD2	TRBV29-1	TRBJ2-5	.	TGCAGCGCATCCACCCAACGGGGGGGCCAAGAGACCCAGTACTTC	CSASTQRGGQETQYF
.	TRBV6-5	TRBJ2-2	.	TGTGCCAGCAGTTACTCCAGGGGCGCGAACACCGGGGAGCTGTTTTTT	CASSYSRGANTGELFF
TRBD2	TRBV7-2	TRBJ2-5	.	TGTGCCAGCGCTCCTGGGACTAGCGGGGTAGAGACCCAGTACTTC	CASAPGTSGVETQYF
.	TRBV11-3	TRBJ1-1	.	TGTGCCAGCAGCTTAGATGAGAACCAGGGGTTTCCTGAAGCTTTCTTT	CASSLDENQGFPEAFF
.	TRBV7-2	TRBJ1-1	.	TGTGCCAGCAGCGAACACAGGATGAACACTGAAGCTTTCTTT	CASSEHRMNTEAFF
.	TRBV28	TRBJ1-4	.	TGTGCCAGCAGTTTAGTCGGACTTGGTGAAAAACTGTTTTTT	CASSLVGLGEKLFF
TRBD2	TRBV5-5	TRBJ2-7	.	TGTGCCAGCCGAAGATGGGACAGGGCTACTAGCGGGGGCTACGAGCAGTACTTC	CASRRWDRATSGGYEQYF
.	TRBV5-6	TRBJ2-5	few	TGTGCCAGCAGCTTGGACCCATTGCGAGAGACCCAGTACTTC	CASSLDPLRETQYF
TRBD1	TRBV7-2	TRBJ1-3	few	TGTGCCAGCAGCACTCGGACAGGCGTACTTGGAAACACCATATATTTT	CASSTRTGVLGNTIYF
TRBD1	TRBV2	TRBJ1-6	.	TGTGCCAGCAGTGGAGGGACAGGGGATTTTACACCCCTCCACTTT	CASSGGTGDFTPLHF
.	TRBV28	TRBJ1-4	.	TGTGCCAGCACCACCCCGAGCAGGGGCAATGAAAAACTGTTTTTT	CASTTPSRGNEKLFF